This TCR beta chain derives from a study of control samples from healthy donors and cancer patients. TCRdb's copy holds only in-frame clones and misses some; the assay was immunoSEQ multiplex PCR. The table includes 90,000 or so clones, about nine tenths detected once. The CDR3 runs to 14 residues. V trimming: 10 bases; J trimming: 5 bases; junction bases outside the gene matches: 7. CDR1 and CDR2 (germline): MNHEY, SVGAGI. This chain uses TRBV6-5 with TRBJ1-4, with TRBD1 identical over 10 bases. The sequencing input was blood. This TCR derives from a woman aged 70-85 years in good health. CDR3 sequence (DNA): TGTGCCACCCGGACAGGGGGGGCGAATGAAAAACTGTTTTTT. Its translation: CATRTGGANEKLFF.